This T cell receptor (beta chain) was found in a study of Ad26.COV2.S vaccination and SARS-CoV-2 variants. The overall study: Dosing was one shot or two shots 56 days apart.

Documented treatment: roughly 18 received Ad26.COV2.S at low or high dose, single or two shots; five or six received placebo; per-sample allocation not given. Sampling was performed 63 days after the first vaccine or placebo injection. It was Wuhan-strain SARS-CoV-2 spike that the Ad26 vaccine vector expressed. Sequenced by immunoSEQ multiplex PCR; TCRdb stores in-frame clones only, minus some. This sample carries 300,000 to 400,000 clones, 80% to 90% of them seen once, and the ten largest clones take approximately 12%. General study results and limits: Non-spike TCR breadth did not differ much between vaccine and placebo recipients. From the TCR breadth and depth analyses, total T cell responses may have been underestimated.

Turning to this clone: The antigen is unknown.

This CDR3 has 16 amino acids. Germline V lookup: CDR1 KGHSH, CDR2 LQKENI. Trimming took 0 bases from V and 0 from J, leaving 9 bases between them. Sequenced here: peripheral blood, sampled in a trial of Ad26.COV2.S vaccine versus placebo. J is TRBJ1-5 and V is TRBV18, with D unclear. This TCR derives from a person between 18 and 65 years old who received the Ad26.COV2.S COVID-19 vaccine or a placebo. CDR3: CASSPPGRHSNQPQHF. CDR3 bases: TGTGCCAGCTCACCACCGGGCAGGCATAGCAATCAGCCCCAGCATTTT. Supplemented by reference TRBV18 and TRBJ1-5, the full variable domain reads NAGVMQNPRHLVRRRGQEARLRCSPMKGHSHVYWYRQLPEEGLKFMVYLQKENIIDESGMPKERFSAEFPKEGPSILRIQQVVRGDSAAYFCASSPPGRHSNQPQHFGDGTRLSIL.